The entry below gives a single T cell receptor (beta chain) sequence along with its context. Cells sorted as Tregs were CD4+, CD25+ and CD127-/low. Germline V gives CDR1 ENHRY, CDR2 SYGVKD. Trimming cost V 0 bases and J 0 bases, with 6 bases left between them. The length of the CDR3 is 15 residues. TCRdb fed the 5' RACE reads into MiXCR, producing one record per CDR3 protein. The sample contains over 6,500 distinct CDR3 sequences, about three quarters of which appear only once. The clonotype was recovered from a female donor with breast cancer. The chain joins TRBV10-3 to TRBJ2-1; no reliable D call. Source material: tumor-infiltrating Tregs sorted from the breast tumor. The CDR3 reads CAISESTSSYNEQFF. The CDR3 DNA reads as TGTGCCATCAGTGAGTCTACAAGCTCCTACAATGAGCAGTTCTTC.